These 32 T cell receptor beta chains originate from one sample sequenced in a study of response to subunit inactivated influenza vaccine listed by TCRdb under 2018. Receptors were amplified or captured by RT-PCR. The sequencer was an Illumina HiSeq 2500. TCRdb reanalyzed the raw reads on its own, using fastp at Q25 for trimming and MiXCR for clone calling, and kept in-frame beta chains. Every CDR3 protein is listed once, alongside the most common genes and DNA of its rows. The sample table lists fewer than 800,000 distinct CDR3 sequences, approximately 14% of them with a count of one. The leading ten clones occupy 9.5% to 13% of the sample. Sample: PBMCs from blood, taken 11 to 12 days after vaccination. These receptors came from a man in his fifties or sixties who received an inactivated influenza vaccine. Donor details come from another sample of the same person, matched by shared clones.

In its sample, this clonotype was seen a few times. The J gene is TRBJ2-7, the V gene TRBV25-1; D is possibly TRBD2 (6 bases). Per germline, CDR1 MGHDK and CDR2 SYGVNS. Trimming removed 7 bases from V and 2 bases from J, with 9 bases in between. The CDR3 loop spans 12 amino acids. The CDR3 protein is CASTAGPYEQYF. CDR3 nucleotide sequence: TGTGCCAGCACGGCGGGGCCCTACGAGCAGTACTTC.

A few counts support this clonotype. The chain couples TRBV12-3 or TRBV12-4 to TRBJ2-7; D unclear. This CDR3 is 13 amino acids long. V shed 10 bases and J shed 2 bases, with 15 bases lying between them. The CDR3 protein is CATRKTNAYEQYF. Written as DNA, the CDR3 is TGTGCCACCCGAAAAACCAATGCCTACGAGCAGTACTTC.

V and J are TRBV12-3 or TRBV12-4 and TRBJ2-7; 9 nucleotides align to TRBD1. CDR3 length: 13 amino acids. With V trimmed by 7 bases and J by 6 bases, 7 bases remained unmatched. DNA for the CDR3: TGTGCCAGCACTTACAGGGGGCGAAGCGAGCAGTACTTC. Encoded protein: CASTYRGRSEQYF.

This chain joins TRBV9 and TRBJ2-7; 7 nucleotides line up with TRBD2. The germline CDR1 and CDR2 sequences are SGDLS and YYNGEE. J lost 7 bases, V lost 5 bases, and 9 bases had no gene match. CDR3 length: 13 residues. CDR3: CASSIGGIGEQYF. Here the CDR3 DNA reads TGTGCCAGCAGTATCGGGGGGATTGGGGAGCAGTACTTC.

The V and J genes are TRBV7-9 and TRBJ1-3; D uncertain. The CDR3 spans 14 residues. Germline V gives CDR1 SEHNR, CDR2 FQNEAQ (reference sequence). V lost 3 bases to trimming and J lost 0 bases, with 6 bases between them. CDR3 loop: CASSFSASGNTIYF. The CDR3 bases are TGTGCCAGCAGCTTTTCTGCCTCTGGAAACACCATATATTTT.

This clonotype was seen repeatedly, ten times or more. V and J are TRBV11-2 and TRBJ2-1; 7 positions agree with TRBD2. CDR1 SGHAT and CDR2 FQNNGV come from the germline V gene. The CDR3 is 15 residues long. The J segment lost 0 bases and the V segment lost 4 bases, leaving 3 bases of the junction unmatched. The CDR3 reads CASSSGGSSYNEQFF. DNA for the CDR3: TGTGCCAGCAGCTCAGGCGGGAGCTCCTACAATGAGCAGTTCTTC. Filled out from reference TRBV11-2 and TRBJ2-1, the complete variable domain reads EAGVAQSPRYKIIEKRQSVAFWCNPISGHATLYWYQQILGQGPKLLIQFQNNGVVDDSQLPKDRFSAERLKGVDSTLKIQPAKLEDSAVYLCASSSGGSSYNEQFFGPGTRLTVL.

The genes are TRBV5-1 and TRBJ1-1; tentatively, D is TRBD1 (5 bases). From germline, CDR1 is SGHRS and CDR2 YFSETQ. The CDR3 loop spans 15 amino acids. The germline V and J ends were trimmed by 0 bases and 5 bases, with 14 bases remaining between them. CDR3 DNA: TGCGCCAGCAGCTTGGTTCCGGGGTGGGGGACTGAAGCTTTCTTT. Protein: CASSLVPGWGTEAFF.

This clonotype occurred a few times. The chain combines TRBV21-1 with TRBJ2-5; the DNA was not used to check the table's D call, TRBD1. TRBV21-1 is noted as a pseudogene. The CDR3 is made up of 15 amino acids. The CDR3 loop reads CAIQGRVLVKETQYF. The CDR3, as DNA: TGTGCCATCCAGGGGAGAGTACTAGTAAAAGAGACCCAGTACTTC.

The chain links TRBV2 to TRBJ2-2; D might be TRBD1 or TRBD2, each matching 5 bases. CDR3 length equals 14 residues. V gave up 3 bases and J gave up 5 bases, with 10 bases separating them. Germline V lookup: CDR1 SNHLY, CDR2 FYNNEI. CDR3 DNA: TGTGCCAGCAGTGATTGGGGGAGAACCGGGGAGCTGTTTTTT. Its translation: CASSDWGRTGELFF.

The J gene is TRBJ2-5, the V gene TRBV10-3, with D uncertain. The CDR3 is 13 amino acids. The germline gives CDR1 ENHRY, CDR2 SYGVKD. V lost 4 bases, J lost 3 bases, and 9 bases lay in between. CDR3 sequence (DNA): TGTGCCATCAGTGGCCTTTTCGAAGAGACCCAGTACTTC. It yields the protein CAISGLFEETQYF.

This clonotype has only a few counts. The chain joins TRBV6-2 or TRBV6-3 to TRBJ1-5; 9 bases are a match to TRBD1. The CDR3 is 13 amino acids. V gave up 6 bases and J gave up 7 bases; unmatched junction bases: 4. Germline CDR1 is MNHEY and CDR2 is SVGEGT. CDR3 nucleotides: TGTGCCAGCAGGGACAGGGGTGGCCAGCCCCAGCATTTT. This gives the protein CASRDRGGQPQHF.

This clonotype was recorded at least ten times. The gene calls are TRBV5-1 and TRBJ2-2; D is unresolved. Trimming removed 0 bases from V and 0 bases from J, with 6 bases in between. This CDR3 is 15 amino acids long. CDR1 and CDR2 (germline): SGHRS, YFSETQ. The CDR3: CASSLGPANTGELFF. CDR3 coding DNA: TGCGCCAGCAGCTTGGGGCCAGCGAACACCGGGGAGCTGTTTTTT.

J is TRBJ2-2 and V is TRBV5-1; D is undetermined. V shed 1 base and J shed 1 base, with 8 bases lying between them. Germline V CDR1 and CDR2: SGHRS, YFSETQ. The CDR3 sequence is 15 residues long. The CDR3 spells CASSLISQNTGELFF. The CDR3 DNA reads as TGCGCCAGCAGCTTGATTAGCCAGAACACCGGGGAGCTGTTTTTT.

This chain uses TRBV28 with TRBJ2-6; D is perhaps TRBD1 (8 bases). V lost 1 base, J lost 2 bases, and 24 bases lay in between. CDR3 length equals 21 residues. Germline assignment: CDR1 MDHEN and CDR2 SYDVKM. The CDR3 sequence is CASSLYFPIGQGGAGANVLTF. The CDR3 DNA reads TGTGCCAGCAGTTTATATTTCCCAATCGGACAGGGAGGGGCTGGGGCCAACGTCCTGACTTTC.

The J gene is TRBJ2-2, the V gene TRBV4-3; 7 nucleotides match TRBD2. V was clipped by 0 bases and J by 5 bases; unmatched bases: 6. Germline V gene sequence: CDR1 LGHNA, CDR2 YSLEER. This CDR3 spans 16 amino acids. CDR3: CASSQEGGRGTGELFF. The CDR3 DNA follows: TGCGCCAGCAGCCAAGAGGGCGGGAGAGGGACCGGGGAGCTGTTTTTT.

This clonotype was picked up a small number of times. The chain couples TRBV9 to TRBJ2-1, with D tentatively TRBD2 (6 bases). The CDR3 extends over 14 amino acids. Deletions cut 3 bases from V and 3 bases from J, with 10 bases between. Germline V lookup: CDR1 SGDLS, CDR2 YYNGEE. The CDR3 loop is CASSGGLNYNEQFF. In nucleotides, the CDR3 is TGTGCCAGCAGCGGGGGACTCAACTACAATGAGCAGTTCTTC.

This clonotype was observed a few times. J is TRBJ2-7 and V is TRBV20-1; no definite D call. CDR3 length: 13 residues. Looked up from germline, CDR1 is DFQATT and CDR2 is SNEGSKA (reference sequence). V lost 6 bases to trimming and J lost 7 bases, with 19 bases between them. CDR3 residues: CSAAGGLVEEQYF. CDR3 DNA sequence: TGCAGTGCCGCAGGCGGTCTGGTAGAAGAGCAGTACTTC.

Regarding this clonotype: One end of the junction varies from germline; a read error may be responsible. CDR3 DNA sequence: TGTCCCAGCGGGGGGACAGGGGGTCCCCTACAAGAGACCCAGTACTTC. This gives the protein CPSGGTGGPLQETQYF. The chain recombines TRBV7-9 with TRBJ2-5, with 11 positions matching TRBD1. Germline assignment: CDR1 SEHNR and CDR2 FQNEAQ (reference sequence). The CDR3 sequence is 16 residues long.

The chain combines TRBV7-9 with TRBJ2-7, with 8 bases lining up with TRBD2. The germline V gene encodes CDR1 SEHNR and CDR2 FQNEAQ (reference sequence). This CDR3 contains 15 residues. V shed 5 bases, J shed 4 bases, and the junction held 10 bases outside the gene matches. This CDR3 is CASSPPSSGSYEQYF. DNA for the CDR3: TGTGCCAGCAGCCCACCCTCAAGCGGGAGTTACGAGCAGTACTTC. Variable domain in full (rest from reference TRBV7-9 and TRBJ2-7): DTGVSQNPRHKITKRGQNVTFRCDPISEHNRLYWYRQTLGQGPEFLTYFQNEAQLEKSRLLSDRFSAERPKGSFSTLEIQRTEQGDSAMYLCASSPPSSGSYEQYFGPGTRLTVT.

The CDR3 region has the DNA TGTGCCAGCAGTCCCCTCGGTAGCGGTAGCACAGATACGCAGTATTTT. Protein sequence: CASSPLGSGSTDTQYF. The rearrangement links TRBV9 to TRBJ2-3; D might be TRBD2 (6 bases). CDR1 and CDR2 (germline): SGDLS, YYNGEE. CDR3 length equals 16 residues. V lost 5 bases and J 0 bases, leaving 16 bases between the germline ends.

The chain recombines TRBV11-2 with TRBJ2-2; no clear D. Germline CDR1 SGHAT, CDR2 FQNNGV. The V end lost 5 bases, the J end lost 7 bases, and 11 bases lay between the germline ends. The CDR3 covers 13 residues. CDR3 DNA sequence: TGTGCCAGCAGCCGAACGGTGGGCGGGGAGCTGTTTTTT. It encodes CASSRTVGGELFF.

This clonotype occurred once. In nucleotides, the CDR3 is TGTGCCAGCAGCGGGGGACAGGTTGTCCCTGAAGCTTTCTTT. Encoded protein: CASSGGQVVPEAFF. V usage is TRBV5-4 and J usage is TRBJ1-1, with TRBD1 matching over 8 bases. V shed 4 bases, J shed 6 bases, and the junction held 8 bases outside the gene matches. CDR1 and CDR2 (germline): SGHNT, YYREEE (reference sequence). There are 14 residues in the CDR3. Filled out from reference TRBV5-4 and TRBJ1-1, the complete variable domain reads ETGVTQSPTHLIKTRGQQVTLRCSSQSGHNTVSWYQQALGQGPQFIFQYYREEENGRGNFPPRFSGLQFPNYSSELNVNALELDDSALYLCASSGGQVVPEAFFGQGTRLTVV.

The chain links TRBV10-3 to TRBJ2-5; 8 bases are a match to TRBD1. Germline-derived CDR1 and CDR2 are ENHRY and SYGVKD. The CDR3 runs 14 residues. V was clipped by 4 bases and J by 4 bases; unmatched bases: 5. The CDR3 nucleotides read TGTGCCATCAGTGCGACAGGGGAGCGAGAGACCCAGTACTTC. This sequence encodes CAISATGERETQYF.

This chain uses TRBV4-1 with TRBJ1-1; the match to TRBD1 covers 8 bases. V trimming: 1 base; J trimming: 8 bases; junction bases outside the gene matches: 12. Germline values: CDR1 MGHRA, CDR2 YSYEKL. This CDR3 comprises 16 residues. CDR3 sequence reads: CASSQVSGGLSAEAFF. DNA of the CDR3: TGCGCCAGCAGCCAAGTATCAGGGGGCCTATCAGCCGAAGCTTTCTTT.

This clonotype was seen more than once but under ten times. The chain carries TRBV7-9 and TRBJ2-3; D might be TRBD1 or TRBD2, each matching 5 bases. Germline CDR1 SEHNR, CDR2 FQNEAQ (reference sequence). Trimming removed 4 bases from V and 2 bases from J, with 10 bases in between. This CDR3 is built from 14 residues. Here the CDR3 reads CASSSRDLTDTQYF. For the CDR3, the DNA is TGTGCCAGCAGCTCCCGGGACCTCACAGATACGCAGTATTTT.

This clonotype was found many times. CDR3 coding DNA: TGTGCCAGCAGCTTAGTGAGTGAAGCTTTCTTT. It encodes CASSLVSEAFF. The rearrangement joins TRBV7-9 to TRBJ1-1; no firm D call. The CDR3 has 11 amino acids. CDR1 is SEHNR and CDR2 is FQNEAQ in the germline V gene (reference sequence). V was clipped by 1 base and J by 7 bases, with 4 bases between them.

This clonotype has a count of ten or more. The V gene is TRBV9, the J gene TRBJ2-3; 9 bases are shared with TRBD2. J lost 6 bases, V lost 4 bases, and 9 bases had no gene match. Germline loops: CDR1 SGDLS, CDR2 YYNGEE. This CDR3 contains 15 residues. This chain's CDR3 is CASSSRLADRDTQYF. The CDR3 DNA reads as TGTGCCAGCAGCTCTCGACTAGCGGACCGTGATACGCAGTATTTT.

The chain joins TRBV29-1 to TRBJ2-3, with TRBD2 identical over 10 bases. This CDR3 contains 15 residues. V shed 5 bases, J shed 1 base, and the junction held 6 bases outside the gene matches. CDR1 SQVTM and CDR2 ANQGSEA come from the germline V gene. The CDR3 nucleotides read TGCAGCGTTCCACAGCGGGGGGGCCGCACAGATACGCAGTATTTT. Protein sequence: CSVPQRGGRTDTQYF.

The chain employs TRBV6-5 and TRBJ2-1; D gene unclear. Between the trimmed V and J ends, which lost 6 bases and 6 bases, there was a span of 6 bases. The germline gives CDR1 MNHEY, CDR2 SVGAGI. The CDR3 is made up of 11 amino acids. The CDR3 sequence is CASRAVNEQFF. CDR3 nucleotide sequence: TGTGCCAGCAGGGCCGTCAATGAGCAGTTCTTC.

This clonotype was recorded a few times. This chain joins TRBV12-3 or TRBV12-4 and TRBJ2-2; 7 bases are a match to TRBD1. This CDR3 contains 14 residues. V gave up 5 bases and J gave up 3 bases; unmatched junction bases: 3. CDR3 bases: TGTGCCAGCAGTGGGGACAGTCACACCGGGGAGCTGTTTTTT. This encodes CASSGDSHTGELFF.

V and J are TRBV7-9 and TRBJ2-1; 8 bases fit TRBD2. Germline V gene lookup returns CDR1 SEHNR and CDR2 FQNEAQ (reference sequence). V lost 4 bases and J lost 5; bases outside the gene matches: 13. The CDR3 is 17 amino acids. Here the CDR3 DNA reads TGTGCCAGCAGCTCCAGAAGCGGGGGCCGGGGAGACAATGAGCAGTTCTTC. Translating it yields CASSSRSGGRGDNEQFF.

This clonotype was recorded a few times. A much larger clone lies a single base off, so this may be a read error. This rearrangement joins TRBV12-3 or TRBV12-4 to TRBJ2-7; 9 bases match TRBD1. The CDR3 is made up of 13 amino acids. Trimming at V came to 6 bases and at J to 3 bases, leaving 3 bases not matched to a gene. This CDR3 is CASSRDRVYEQYF. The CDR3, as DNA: TGTGCCAGCAGCCGGGACAGGGTCTACGAGCAGTACTTC.